This T cell receptor beta chain was captured in a study of metastatic and nonmetastatic thyroid tumors. As for the study in general: Both malignant and benign thyroid patients supplied peripheral blood and tumor or nodule tissue samples, across which the repertoires of these patients were then compared.

As originally analysed: CDR3 was compared across clinicopathological groups, and the resulting differences were used to build a distant-metastasis classifier for papillary thyroid cancer. TCRdb ran MiXCR on the PCR reads. It is TCRdb's table, rather than the study itself, that gives the V and J calls and clone size. The sample has about 5,900 clones; around a quarter are singletons. Only a few counts were recorded for this clone. None of the patients had undergone any treatment ahead of thyroid surgery. V lost 11 bases, J lost 4 bases, and 12 bases lay in between. Germline V gene sequence: CDR1 SNHLY, CDR2 FYNNEI. The CDR3 contains 11 residues.

V gene TRBV2 combines with J gene TRBJ2-7; D unresolved. The origin of this receptor is a male donor with papillary thyroid cancer or a benign thyroid nodule (not recorded which). Some clones in this sample may be carry-over from other donors' samples. The specimen was adjacent normal tissue. The CDR3 spells CARGLGYEQYF. DNA for the CDR3: TGTGCCCGCGGCTTGGGGTACGAGCAGTACTTC.